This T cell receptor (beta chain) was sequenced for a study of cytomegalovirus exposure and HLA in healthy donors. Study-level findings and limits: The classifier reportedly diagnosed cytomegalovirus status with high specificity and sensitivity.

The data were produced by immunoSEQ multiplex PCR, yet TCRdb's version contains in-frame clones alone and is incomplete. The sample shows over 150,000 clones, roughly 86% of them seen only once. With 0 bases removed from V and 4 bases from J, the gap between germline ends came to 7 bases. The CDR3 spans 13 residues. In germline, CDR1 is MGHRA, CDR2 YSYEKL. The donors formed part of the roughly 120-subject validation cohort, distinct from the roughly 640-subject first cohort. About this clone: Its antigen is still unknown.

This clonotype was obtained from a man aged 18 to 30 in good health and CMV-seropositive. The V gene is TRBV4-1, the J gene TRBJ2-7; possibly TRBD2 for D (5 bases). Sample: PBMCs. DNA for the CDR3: TGCGCCAGCAGCCAAGATTGGAGGTACGAGCAGTACTTC. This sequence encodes CASSQDWRYEQYF.